These T cell receptor beta chains were read from a single sample in a study of T-cell reconstitution after alpha-beta-depleted transplantation in children. TCRdb called the PCR reads again in MiXCR, with one record for every CDR3 protein. The sample contains about 97,000 distinct CDR3 sequences, approximately 8% of which appear only once. The input for sequencing was PBMCs, taken before TCRalphabeta/CD19-depleted stem cell transplant. All receptors derive from a boy under 10 years old with acute lymphoblastic leukemia, due to receive a stem cell transplant. Each CDR3 is given with its conserved first and last residue. The D gene is left open where the match is weak. Clone size appears in some rows only: once, few, many, or a class for an expanded clone.

V gene: TRBV15
D gene: .
J gene: TRBJ2-2
clone size: .
CDR3 protein: CATASQRGWTGELFF
CDR3 DNA: TGTGCCACGGCATCCCAACGGGGGTGGACCGGGGAGCTGTTTTTT

V gene: TRBV12-3/TRBV12-4
D gene: TRBD2
J gene: TRBJ2-7
clone size: .
CDR3 protein: CASRLAGAYEQYF
CDR3 DNA: TGTGCCAGCAGACTAGCGGGGGCCTACGAGCAGTACTTC

V gene: TRBV7-2
D gene: .
J gene: TRBJ2-7
clone size: many
CDR3 protein: CASSLDFSYEQYF
CDR3 DNA: TGTGCCAGCAGCTTAGACTTCTCCTACGAGCAGTACTTC

V gene: TRBV6-5
D gene: .
J gene: TRBJ1-6
clone size: few
CDR3 protein: CASSYSSSAFGGSPLHF
CDR3 DNA: TGTGCCAGCAGTTACTCCTCCAGCGCCTTTGGGGGATCACCCCTCCACTTT

V gene: TRBV2
D gene: .
J gene: TRBJ1-2
clone size: .
CDR3 protein: CASSEALRGRSGYTF
CDR3 DNA: TGTGCCAGCAGTGAAGCGCTTCGGGGCAGGAGTGGCTACACCTTC

V gene: TRBV6-1
D gene: .
J gene: TRBJ2-5
clone size: .
CDR3 protein: CASSPQGLVWETQYF
CDR3 DNA: TGTGCCAGCAGCCCTCAGGGTTTAGTGTGGGAGACCCAGTACTTC

V gene: TRBV12-5
D gene: TRBD2
J gene: TRBJ2-1
clone size: .
CDR3 protein: CASGLVIGGNEQFF
CDR3 DNA: TGTGCTAGTGGTTTGGTAATCGGGGGGAATGAGCAGTTCTTC

V gene: TRBV6-1
D gene: TRBD1
J gene: TRBJ1-1
clone size: many
CDR3 protein: CASTEGQAMNTEAFF
CDR3 DNA: TGTGCCAGCACCGAGGGACAGGCTATGAACACTGAAGCTTTCTTT

V gene: TRBV5-1
D gene: TRBD1
J gene: TRBJ2-1
clone size: .
CDR3 protein: CASSQGAGNEQFF
CDR3 DNA: TGCGCCAGCAGCCAGGGGGCAGGCAATGAGCAGTTCTTC

V gene: TRBV7-2
D gene: TRBD1
J gene: TRBJ2-7
clone size: many
CDR3 protein: CASSFTPDRAYEQYF
CDR3 DNA: TGTGCCAGCAGCTTTACTCCGGACAGGGCCTACGAGCAGTACTTC

V gene: TRBV3-1
D gene: .
J gene: TRBJ1-5
clone size: .
CDR3 protein: CASSQQVPWPQHF
CDR3 DNA: TGTGCCAGCTCCCAGCAGGTCCCCTGGCCCCAGCATTTT

V gene: TRBV6-4
D gene: TRBD2
J gene: TRBJ2-2
clone size: many
CDR3 protein: CASSGGPDTGELFF
CDR3 DNA: TGTGCCAGTTCGGGGGGGCCCGACACCGGGGAGCTGTTTTTT

V gene: TRBV27
D gene: TRBD1
J gene: TRBJ1-2
clone size: few
CDR3 protein: CASSLEGGQGDPFYGYTF
CDR3 DNA: TGTGCCAGCAGTTTGGAAGGAGGCCAGGGGGACCCCTTCTATGGCTACACCTTC

V gene: TRBV20-1
D gene: TRBD1
J gene: TRBJ2-2
clone size: few
CDR3 protein: CSASVGTGGTGELFF
CDR3 DNA: TGCAGTGCTTCTGTAGGGACAGGGGGAACCGGGGAGCTGTTTTTT

V gene: TRBV25-1
D gene: TRBD1
J gene: TRBJ2-3
clone size: many
CDR3 protein: CASSGTTGGHTQYF
CDR3 DNA: TGTGCCAGCAGTGGCACCACAGGGGGACATACGCAGTATTTT

V gene: TRBV4-3
D gene: .
J gene: TRBJ1-6
clone size: few
CDR3 protein: CASSQAPAGGFNNSPLHF
CDR3 DNA: TGCGCCAGCAGCCAAGCTCCGGCCGGGGGGTTCAATAATTCACCCCTCCACTTT

V gene: TRBV12-3/TRBV12-4
D gene: .
J gene: TRBJ2-7
clone size: many
CDR3 protein: CASSFGGEQYF
CDR3 DNA: TGTGCCAGCAGTTTTGGGGGCGAGCAGTACTTC

V gene: TRBV21-1
D gene: .
J gene: TRBJ1-1
clone size: many
CDR3 protein: CASSKGTEMNTEAFF
CDR3 DNA: TGTGCCAGCAGCAAAGGGACAGAGATGAACACTGAAGCTTTCTTT

V gene: TRBV15
D gene: .
J gene: TRBJ1-4
clone size: .
CDR3 protein: CATSRADRNLNEKLFF
CDR3 DNA: TGTGCCACCAGCAGAGCCGACAGGAACCTAAATGAAAAACTGTTTTTT

V gene: TRBV12-3/TRBV12-4
D gene: .
J gene: TRBJ2-7
clone size: many
CDR3 protein: CASSAGFYEQYF
CDR3 DNA: TGTGCCAGCAGTGCAGGGTTTTACGAGCAGTACTTC

V gene: TRBV25-1
D gene: .
J gene: TRBJ1-4
clone size: many
CDR3 protein: CASSDRLIGEKLFF
CDR3 DNA: TGTGCCAGCAGTGATCGGTTAATCGGGGAAAAACTGTTTTTT

V gene: TRBV6-5
D gene: .
J gene: TRBJ1-4
clone size: many
CDR3 protein: CASRLGQRPEKLFF
CDR3 DNA: TGTGCCAGCAGACTCGGACAGAGGCCTGAAAAACTGTTTTTT

V gene: TRBV2
D gene: TRBD1
J gene: TRBJ1-3
clone size: .
CDR3 protein: CASSKQGARNTIYF
CDR3 DNA: TGTGCCAGCAGTAAACAGGGGGCGAGAAACACCATATATTTT

V gene: TRBV3-1
D gene: .
J gene: TRBJ2-1
clone size: .
CDR3 protein: CASSSAGEQFF
CDR3 DNA: TGTGCCAGCAGTTCCGCGGGAGAGCAGTTCTTC

V gene: TRBV29-1
D gene: TRBD2
J gene: TRBJ2-3
clone size: many
CDR3 protein: CSVVLPLAGGTDTQYF
CDR3 DNA: TGCAGCGTTGTCCTCCCTCTAGCGGGGGGCACAGATACGCAGTATTTT

V gene: TRBV7-3
D gene: .
J gene: TRBJ2-2
clone size: .
CDR3 protein: CASSLSAVPFNTGELFF
CDR3 DNA: TGTGCCAGCAGCTTATCGGCAGTCCCCTTTAACACCGGGGAGCTGTTTTTT

V gene: TRBV28
D gene: .
J gene: TRBJ1-3
clone size: many
CDR3 protein: CASSPDSSGNTIYF
CDR3 DNA: TGTGCCAGCAGTCCCGATTCCTCTGGAAACACCATATATTTT

V gene: TRBV6-5
D gene: TRBD1
J gene: TRBJ1-2
clone size: few
CDR3 protein: CASSNQGAGGYTF
CDR3 DNA: TGTGCCAGCAGTAACCAGGGGGCAGGTGGCTACACCTTC

V gene: TRBV20-1
D gene: TRBD1
J gene: TRBJ2-3
clone size: .
CDR3 protein: CSASPNPPGQGIFTDTQYF
CDR3 DNA: TGCAGTGCTAGTCCCAACCCGCCTGGACAGGGGATCTTCACAGATACGCAGTATTTT

V gene: TRBV20-1
D gene: .
J gene: TRBJ1-1
clone size: .
CDR3 protein: CSAPPAGNTEAFF
CDR3 DNA: TGCAGTGCTCCCCCGGCAGGAAACACTGAAGCTTTCTTT

V gene: TRBV6-6
D gene: .
J gene: TRBJ2-4
clone size: few
CDR3 protein: CASTSLLKNIQYF
CDR3 DNA: TGTGCCAGCACCTCGCTGCTCAAAAACATTCAGTACTTC

V gene: TRBV7-3
D gene: TRBD1
J gene: TRBJ1-1
clone size: few
CDR3 protein: CASSSGGQEAFF
CDR3 DNA: TGTGCCAGCAGCTCGGGGGGACAGGAAGCTTTCTTT

V gene: TRBV12-3/TRBV12-4
D gene: .
J gene: TRBJ1-3
clone size: .
CDR3 protein: CASSFTRNTIYF
CDR3 DNA: TGTGCCAGCAGTTTCACCCGGAACACCATATATTTT

V gene: TRBV5-6
D gene: .
J gene: TRBJ2-1
clone size: many
CDR3 protein: CASSVSVYNEQFF
CDR3 DNA: TGTGCCAGCAGCGTGTCCGTCTACAATGAGCAGTTCTTC

V gene: TRBV12-3/TRBV12-4
D gene: TRBD2
J gene: TRBJ2-5
clone size: many
CDR3 protein: CASSLFGGGGETQYF
CDR3 DNA: TGTGCCAGCAGTTTATTCGGGGGGGGAGGAGAGACCCAGTACTTC

V gene: TRBV3-1
D gene: .
J gene: TRBJ1-1
clone size: many
CDR3 protein: CASSSGLYTEAFF
CDR3 DNA: TGTGCCAGCAGCTCGGGGCTTTACACTGAAGCTTTCTTT

V gene: TRBV6-1
D gene: .
J gene: TRBJ2-5
clone size: many
CDR3 protein: CASSEAGAISQYF
CDR3 DNA: TGTGCCAGCAGTGAGGCGGGGGCCATTTCCCAGTACTTC

V gene: TRBV7-3
D gene: .
J gene: TRBJ2-3
clone size: many
CDR3 protein: CASSSGQGISDTQYF
CDR3 DNA: TGTGCCAGCAGCTCCGGCCAGGGCATTTCAGATACGCAGTATTTT

V gene: TRBV20-1
D gene: TRBD1
J gene: TRBJ2-3
clone size: .
CDR3 protein: CSAETRRGLRTDTQYF
CDR3 DNA: TGCAGTGCTGAAACCCGCAGGGGGTTACGCACAGATACGCAGTATTTT